This entry lists 23 T cell receptor beta chains sequenced from one sample in a study of T cell changes during pregnancy in multiple sclerosis. The table came from immunoSEQ multiplex PCR; TCRdb's copy has only in-frame clones and leaves some out. Among 78,000 or so clones, 92% were seen once, and the ten largest hold approximately 1.5%. Here the sequenced sample was peripheral blood, taken before pregnancy. The source of these receptors is a female donor with multiple sclerosis, enrolled in a pregnancy study.

The V call is TRBV6-6, the J call TRBJ2-7; D is ambiguous. The CDR3 extends over 13 amino acids. The germline V gene has CDR1 MNHNY and CDR2 SVGAGI (reference sequence). V was shortened by 9 bases and J by 3 bases, with 15 bases between the two germline ends. CDR3 sequence (DNA): TGTGCCAGTAATCCACAGCCTCTCTACGAGCAGTACTTC. Its protein product is CASNPQPLYEQYF.

The chain carries TRBV12-5 and TRBJ2-1; D is uncertain. The germline gives CDR1 LGHNT, CDR2 FRNRAP. The CDR3 covers 9 residues. Trimming cost V 5 bases and J 15 bases, with 8 bases left between them. CDR3 coding DNA: TGTGCTAGTGGTGAGGAAACGTTCTTC. Translated, it gives CASGEETFF. The full variable domain, its missing parts supplied by reference TRBV12-5 and TRBJ2-1, is DARVTQTPRHKVTEMGQEVTMRCQPILGHNTVFWYRQTMMQGLELLAYFRNRAPLDDSGMPKDRFSAEMPDATLATLKIQPSEPRDSAVYFCASGEETFFGPGTRLTVL.

V and J are TRBV9 and TRBJ2-7; the D gene is possibly TRBD1 (6 bases). This CDR3 is 16 amino acids long. Per the germline V gene, CDR1 is SGDLS and CDR2 is YYNGEE. V was pared by 4 bases and J by 1 base, with 18 bases between. DNA for the CDR3: TGTGCCAGCAGCCCATCTGGGGGCACGGGTTCCTACGAGCAGTACTTC. Its protein is CASSPSGGTGSYEQYF. The complete variable domain, with remaining parts taken from reference TRBV9 and TRBJ2-7, reads DSGVTQTPKHLITATGQRVTLRCSPRSGDLSVYWYQQSLDQGLQFLIQYYNGEERAKGNILERFSAQQFPDLHSELNLSSLELGDSALYFCASSPSGGTGSYEQYFGPGTRLTVT.

The CDR3 reads CASSPLTGDLRGEQFF. CDR3 sequence (DNA): TGTGCCAGCAGCCCATTGACAGGGGATCTCCGCGGTGAGCAGTTCTTC. V is TRBV7-6 and J is TRBJ2-1, with 8 bases lining up with TRBD1. CDR1 and CDR2 (germline): SGHVS, FNYEAQ. The CDR3 covers 16 residues. The V gene end was trimmed by 5 bases and the J gene end by 9 bases; junction bases not matched to a gene: 15.

This clone was recorded once. This sequence joins TRBV7-2 and TRBJ2-1, with D perhaps TRBD1 (6 bases). CDR1 is SGHTA, CDR2 FQGNSA, per germline. The CDR3 runs to 14 residues. V dropped 5 bases and J dropped 9 bases, with 17 bases sitting between them. The CDR3 protein is CASSPGGGSAEQFF. CDR3 DNA sequence: TGTGCCAGCAGCCCAGGTGGGGGCTCTGCTGAGCAGTTCTTC.

This rearrangement joins TRBV2 to TRBJ1-1, with unresolved D. The V and J ends lost 6 bases and 6 bases respectively, with 23 bases between them. The CDR3 length is 16 residues. Germline V gene sequence: CDR1 SNHLY, CDR2 FYNNEI. The CDR3 reads CASSETTEYIRPEAFF. CDR3 nucleotides: TGTGCCAGCAGCGAAACCACAGAATATATTCGCCCTGAAGCTTTCTTT. The full variable domain, completed using reference TRBV2 and TRBJ1-1, is EPEVTQTPSHQVTQMGQEVILRCVPISNHLYFYWYRQILGQKVEFLVSFYNNEISEKSEIFDDQFSVERPDGSNFTLKIRSTKLEDSAMYFCASSETTEYIRPEAFFGQGTRLTVV.

In this sample, this clone turned up a few times. The chain recombines TRBV7-9 with TRBJ1-6, with TRBD1 as a possible D gene (6 bases). The CDR3 covers 13 residues. Germline-derived CDR1 and CDR2 are SEHNR and FQNEAQ (reference sequence). Trimming shortened V by 1 base and J by 13 bases, and 11 bases separated the two germline ends. This chain's CDR3 is CASSLGGGDPLHF. In nucleotides, the CDR3 is TGTGCCAGCAGCTTAGGTGGGGGCGACCCCCTCCACTTT. The full variable domain, its missing parts supplied by reference TRBV7-9 and TRBJ1-6, is DTGVSQNPRHKITKRGQNVTFRCDPISEHNRLYWYRQTLGQGPEFLTYFQNEAQLEKSRLLSDRFSAERPKGSFSTLEIQRTEQGDSAMYLCASSLGGGDPLHFGNGTRLTVT.

V and J are TRBV10-3 and TRBJ1-1; D call uncertain. Germline V gene lookup returns CDR1 ENHRY and CDR2 SYGVKD. This CDR3 is built from 11 residues. V was clipped by 4 bases and J by 8 bases, with 8 bases between them. Here the CDR3 DNA reads TGTGCCATCAGTGCGGGAACGGAAGCTTTCTTT. This encodes CAISAGTEAFF.

This chain links TRBV4-1 with TRBJ1-1; D is uncertain. CDR1 is MGHRA and CDR2 is YSYEKL in the germline V gene. CDR3 length equals 14 residues. Between the trimmed V and J ends, which lost 4 bases and 0 bases, there was a span of 9 bases. The CDR3 nucleotides are TGCGCCAGCAGCCCTGAGCCTATGAACACTGAAGCTTTCTTT. Protein: CASSPEPMNTEAFF.

The chain joins TRBV30 to TRBJ2-1; the match to TRBD1 covers 8 bases. CDR1 and CDR2 (germline): GTSNPN, SVGIG (reference sequence). This CDR3 contains 14 residues. J was trimmed by 4 bases and V by 3 bases; bases with no gene match: 5. Here the CDR3 DNA reads TGTGCCTGGAGCGACAGGGGACGGTACAATGAGCAGTTCTTC. Translation gives CAWSDRGRYNEQFF.

The rearrangement uses TRBV5-1 and TRBJ1-5; 7 bases fit TRBD1. Germline V CDR1 and CDR2: SGHRS, YFSETQ. The CDR3 covers 18 residues. V shed 0 bases and J 0 bases; nucleotides not matched to a gene: 9. In DNA, the CDR3 is TGCGCCAGCAGCTTGGACAGGGGCCGACAGAATAGCAATCAGCCCCAGCATTTT. This gives the protein CASSLDRGRQNSNQPQHF.

The sample holds a few counts of this clone. This chain connects TRBV19 to TRBJ1-2; 7 bases match TRBD1. Germline CDR1 LNHDA, CDR2 SQIVND (reference sequence). There are 14 residues in the CDR3. With V trimmed by 6 bases and J by 8 bases, 12 bases remained unmatched. DNA for the CDR3: TGTGCCAGTAGCACCCTTCTGGGGACAGACGGCTACACCTTC. Protein sequence: CASSTLLGTDGYTF. Together with reference TRBV19 and TRBJ1-2, the CDR3 gives the full variable domain: DGGITQSPKYLFRKEGQNVTLSCEQNLNHDAMYWYRQDPGQGLRLIYYSQIVNDFQKGDIAEGYSVSREKKESFPLTVTSAQKNPTAFYLCASSTLLGTDGYTFGSGTRLTVV.

This sequence joins TRBV21-1 and TRBJ2-2; whether TRBD1, the table's D call, matches the DNA was not checked. TRBV21-1 constitutes a pseudogene. The CDR3 is 15 amino acids. The CDR3 nucleotides read TGTGCCAGCAACCAGGGACAGGGAAACACCGGGGAGCTGTTTTTT. Encoded protein: CASNQGQGNTGELFF.

This sequence joins TRBV19 and TRBJ1-2; D is perhaps TRBD1 (5 bases). Looked up from germline, CDR1 is LNHDA and CDR2 is SQIVND (reference sequence). The CDR3 has 17 residues. Trimming shortened V by 9 bases and J by 6 bases, and 29 bases separated the two germline ends. The CDR3 region is CASRTLVVRTPGHGYTF. In DNA, the CDR3 is TGTGCCAGCAGAACGTTAGTCGTACGGACACCCGGGCATGGCTACACCTTC.

V gene TRBV2 combines with J gene TRBJ2-5; a weak D match, TRBD1 (8 bases). The CDR3 length is 15 residues. V was shortened by 7 bases and J by 4 bases, with 19 bases between the two germline ends. Germline V lookup: CDR1 SNHLY, CDR2 FYNNEI. CDR3 DNA: TGTGCCAGCAACAGGGGGGGAGGACTACTAGAGACCCAGTACTTC. Its protein product is CASNRGGGLLETQYF.

This clone is judged medium-sized (0.01 to 0.1%). The chain links TRBV14 to TRBJ1-2; weak D call: TRBD1 (5 bases). The germline V gene has CDR1 SGHDN and CDR2 FVKESK. The CDR3 contains 12 residues. Trimming cost V 5 bases and J 7 bases, with 11 bases left between them. The CDR3 reads CASSGGSPGYTF. The CDR3 DNA reads as TGTGCCAGCAGCGGGGGGAGCCCTGGCTACACCTTC.

The genes are TRBV5-1 and TRBJ2-3; the match to TRBD2 covers 11 bases. V dropped 5 bases and J dropped 6; count of bases not matched to a gene: 8. Looked up from germline, CDR1 is SGHRS and CDR2 is YFSETQ. The CDR3 spans 15 residues. The CDR3: CASRLTSGAVDTQYF. In nucleotides, the CDR3 is TGCGCCAGCAGACTGACTAGCGGGGCTGTCGATACGCAGTATTTT.

The chain joins TRBV9 to TRBJ2-6, with a tentative D call TRBD2 (7 bases). Trimming cost V 3 bases and J 4 bases, with 17 bases left between them. The CDR3 is 17 amino acids. Germline V gene lookup returns CDR1 SGDLS and CDR2 YYNGEE. CDR3 in DNA: TGTGCCAGCAGCGGGGTGGGGGGGCGGCTGGGGGCCAACGTCCTGACTTTC. It yields the protein CASSGVGGRLGANVLTF. The variable domain in full, with the rest retrieved from reference TRBV9 and TRBJ2-6, is DSGVTQTPKHLITATGQRVTLRCSPRSGDLSVYWYQQSLDQGLQFLIQYYNGEERAKGNILERFSAQQFPDLHSELNLSSLELGDSALYFCASSGVGGRLGANVLTFGAGSRLTVL.

The chain recombines TRBV6-1 with TRBJ2-1; TRBD2 matches at 8 bases. Germline trimming cut 4 bases from V and 6 bases from J; bases unmatched to any gene: 8. The CDR3 runs 15 residues. The germline V gene encodes CDR1 MNHNS and CDR2 SASEGT. Here the CDR3 reads CASSVIGGAVNEQFF. Written as DNA, the CDR3 is TGTGCCAGCAGTGTTATCGGGGGGGCCGTCAATGAGCAGTTCTTC.

The J gene is TRBJ1-5, the V gene TRBV30, with 8 bases identical to TRBD1. Germline V gene lookup returns CDR1 GTSNPN and CDR2 SVGIG (reference sequence). The CDR3 sequence is 16 residues long. Germline trimming cut 2 bases from V and 8 bases from J; bases unmatched to any gene: 14. The chain's CDR3 is CAWSPEQGDLVEPQHF. The DNA for the CDR3 is TGTGCCTGGAGTCCTGAACAGGGGGATCTTGTGGAGCCCCAGCATTTT.

The V and J genes are TRBV6-1 and TRBJ1-5; D possibly corresponds to TRBD1 (5 bases). The CDR3 is 17 amino acids. Germline V lookup: CDR1 MNHNS, CDR2 SASEGT. V was trimmed by 2 bases and J by 0 bases, leaving 14 bases between them. The CDR3 here is CASSELRGLGSNQPQHF. The CDR3 nucleotides are TGTGCCAGCAGTGAACTAAGGGGTCTGGGTAGCAATCAGCCCCAGCATTTT.

This chain joins TRBV19 and TRBJ2-1; D call uncertain. With 6 bases removed from V and 0 bases from J, the gap between germline ends came to 9 bases. The germline gives CDR1 LNHDA, CDR2 SQIVND (reference sequence). The CDR3 is 14 residues long. The chain's CDR3 is CASSHRPSYNEQFF. The CDR3, as DNA: TGTGCCAGTAGCCACAGACCCTCCTACAATGAGCAGTTCTTC.

The V call is TRBV6-1, the J call TRBJ1-2, with D tentatively TRBD1 (5 bases). Looked up from germline, CDR1 is MNHNS and CDR2 is SASEGT. Trimming left V 1 base short and J 7 bases short, with 10 bases between. The CDR3 contains 13 residues. The CDR3 DNA reads TGTGCCAGCAGTGAAGTACCCAGGGTTGGCTACACCTTC. Protein product: CASSEVPRVGYTF.